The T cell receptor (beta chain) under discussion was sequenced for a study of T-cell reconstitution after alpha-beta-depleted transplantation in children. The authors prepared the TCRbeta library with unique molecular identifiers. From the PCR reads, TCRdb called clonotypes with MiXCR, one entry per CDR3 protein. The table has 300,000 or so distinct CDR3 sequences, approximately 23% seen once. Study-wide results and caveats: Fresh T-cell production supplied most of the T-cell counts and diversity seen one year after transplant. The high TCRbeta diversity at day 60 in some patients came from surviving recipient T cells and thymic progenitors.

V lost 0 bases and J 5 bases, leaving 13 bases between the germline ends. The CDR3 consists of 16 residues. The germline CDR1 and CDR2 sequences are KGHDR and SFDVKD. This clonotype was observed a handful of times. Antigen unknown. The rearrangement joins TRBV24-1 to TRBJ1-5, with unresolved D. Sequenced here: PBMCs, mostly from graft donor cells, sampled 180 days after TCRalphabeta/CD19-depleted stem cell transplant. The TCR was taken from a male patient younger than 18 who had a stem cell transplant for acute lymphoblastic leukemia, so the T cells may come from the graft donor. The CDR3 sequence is CATSDLGWSWDQPQHF. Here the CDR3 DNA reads TGTGCCACCAGTGATTTGGGCTGGTCCTGGGATCAGCCCCAGCATTTT.